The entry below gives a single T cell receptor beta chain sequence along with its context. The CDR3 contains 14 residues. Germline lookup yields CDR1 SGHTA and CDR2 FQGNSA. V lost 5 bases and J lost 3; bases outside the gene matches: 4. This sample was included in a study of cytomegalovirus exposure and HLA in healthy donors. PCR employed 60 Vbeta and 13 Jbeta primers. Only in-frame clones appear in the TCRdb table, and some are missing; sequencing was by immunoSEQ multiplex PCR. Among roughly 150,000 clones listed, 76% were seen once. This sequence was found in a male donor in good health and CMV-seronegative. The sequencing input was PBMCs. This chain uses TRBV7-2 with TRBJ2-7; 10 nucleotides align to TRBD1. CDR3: CASSSGQGVYEQYF. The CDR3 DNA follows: TGTGCCAGCAGCAGCGGACAGGGGGTCTACGAGCAGTACTTC.